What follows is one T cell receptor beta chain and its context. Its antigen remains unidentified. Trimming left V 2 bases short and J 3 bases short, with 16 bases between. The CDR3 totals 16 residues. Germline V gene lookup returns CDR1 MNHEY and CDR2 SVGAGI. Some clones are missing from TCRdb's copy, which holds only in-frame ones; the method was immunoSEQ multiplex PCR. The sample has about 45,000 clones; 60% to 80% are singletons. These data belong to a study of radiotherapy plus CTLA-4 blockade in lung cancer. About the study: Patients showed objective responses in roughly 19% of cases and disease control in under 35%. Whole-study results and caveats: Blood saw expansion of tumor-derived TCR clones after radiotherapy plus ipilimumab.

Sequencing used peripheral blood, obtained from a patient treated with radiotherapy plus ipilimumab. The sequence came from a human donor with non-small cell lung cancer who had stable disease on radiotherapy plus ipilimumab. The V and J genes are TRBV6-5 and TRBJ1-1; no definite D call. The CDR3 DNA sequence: TGTGCCAGCAGTTACCTAGGGAGGCGATGGGACACTGAAGCTTTCTTT. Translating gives CASSYLGRRWDTEAFF.